This TCR beta chain came from a study of CD8 T cells in ankylosing spondylitis. TCRdb independently ran MiXCR on the 5' RACE reads; one entry per CDR3 protein. The sample yields hundreds of thousands of distinct CDR3 sequences, about 20% seen once. The CDR3 runs 12 residues. After removal of 7 bases from V and 0 bases from J, the junction contained 2 bases not matched to a gene. Germline CDR1 is SQVTM and CDR2 is ANQGSEA. Sequencing was done on a sample of blood, either unsorted or a sorted T cell fraction (not recorded which). This chain connects TRBV29-1 to TRBJ1-1, with TRBD1 identical over 7 bases. The sequence was collected from a female donor with ankylosing spondylitis or in good health (not recorded which). CDR3 in amino acids: CSATGLNTEAFF. The DNA of the CDR3 is TGCAGCGCGACAGGGCTGAACACTGAAGCTTTCTTT.